A selection of T cell receptor beta chains follows, all from one sample in a study of identical twins. In TCRdb, the 5' RACE reads were re-called with MiXCR into one record per CDR3 protein. The sample yields 240,000 or so distinct CDR3 sequences, roughly a tenth seen once. The specimen sequenced was memory T cells sorted from blood. These receptor sequences come from a man aged 50-60 years in good health. Both conserved end residues are trimmed from each CDR3.

V gene,J gene,CDR3 protein
TRBV25-1,TRBJ2-2,ASSESRQPGTNTGELF
TRBV6-2/TRBV6-3,TRBJ1-6,ASSIGTDSPLH
TRBV6-2/TRBV6-3,TRBJ1-2,ASSYRTYGYT
TRBV28,TRBJ1-5,ASSPPWTGFTLNSNQPQH
TRBV4-2,TRBJ2-5,ASSSPGQGETQY
TRBV27,TRBJ2-1,ASSLLSSGGSGEQF
TRBV12-5,TRBJ2-1,ASGTTGVLLTNNSYNEQF
TRBV29-1,TRBJ2-7,SVEEKGSRRYEQY
TRBV29-1,TRBJ2-1,SVELGLAGVPYNEQF
TRBV7-2,TRBJ2-5,ASSLAGVGETQY
TRBV4-1,TRBJ1-6,ASSQPDRENSPLH
TRBV12-3/TRBV12-4,TRBJ2-1,ASSRTGTTTREQF
TRBV27,TRBJ2-7,ASTGILGEQY
TRBV5-1,TRBJ2-7,ASRPSGTGQQY
TRBV4-2,TRBJ2-3,ASSHPKTSVGTDTQY
TRBV9,TRBJ2-1,ASSVPNSGRRDNEQF
TRBV12-3/TRBV12-4,TRBJ2-2,ASSPMSGSITGELF